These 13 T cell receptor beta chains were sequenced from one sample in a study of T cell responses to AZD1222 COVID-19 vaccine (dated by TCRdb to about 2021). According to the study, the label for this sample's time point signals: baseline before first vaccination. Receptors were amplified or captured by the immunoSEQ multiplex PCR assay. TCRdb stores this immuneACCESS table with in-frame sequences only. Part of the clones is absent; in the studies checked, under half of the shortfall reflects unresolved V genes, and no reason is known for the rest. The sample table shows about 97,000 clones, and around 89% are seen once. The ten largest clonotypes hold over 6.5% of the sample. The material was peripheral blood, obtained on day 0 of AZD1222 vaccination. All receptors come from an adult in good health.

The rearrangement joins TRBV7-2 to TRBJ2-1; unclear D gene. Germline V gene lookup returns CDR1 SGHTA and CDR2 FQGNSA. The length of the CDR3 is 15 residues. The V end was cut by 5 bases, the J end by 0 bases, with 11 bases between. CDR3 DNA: TGTGCCAGCAGCCCGCGCAGGAGCTCCTACAATGAGCAGTTCTTC. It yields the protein CASSPRRSSYNEQFF.

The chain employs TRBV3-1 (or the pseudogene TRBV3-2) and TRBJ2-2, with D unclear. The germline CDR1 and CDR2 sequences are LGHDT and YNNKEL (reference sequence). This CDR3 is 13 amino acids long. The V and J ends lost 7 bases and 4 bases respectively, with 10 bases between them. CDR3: CASTPLGTGELFF. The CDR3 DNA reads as TGTGCCAGCACACCCTTAGGCACCGGGGAGCTGTTTTTT.

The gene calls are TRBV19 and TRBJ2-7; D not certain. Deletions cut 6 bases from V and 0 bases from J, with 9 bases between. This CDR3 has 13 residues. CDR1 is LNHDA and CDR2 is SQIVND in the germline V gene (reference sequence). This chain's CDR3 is CASSASVSYEQYF. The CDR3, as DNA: TGTGCCAGTAGCGCATCCGTCTCCTACGAGCAGTACTTC.

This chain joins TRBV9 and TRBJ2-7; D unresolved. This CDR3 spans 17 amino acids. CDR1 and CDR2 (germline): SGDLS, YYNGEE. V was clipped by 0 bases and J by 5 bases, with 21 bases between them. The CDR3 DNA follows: TGTGCCAGCAGCGTAGGGACCACCCTTGGGTCTTCGGACGAGCAGTACTTC. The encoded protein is CASSVGTTLGSSDEQYF.

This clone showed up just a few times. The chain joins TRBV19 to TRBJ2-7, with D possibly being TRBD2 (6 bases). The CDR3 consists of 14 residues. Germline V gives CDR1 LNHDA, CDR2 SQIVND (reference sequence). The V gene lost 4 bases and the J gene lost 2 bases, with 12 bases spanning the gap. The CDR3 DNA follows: TGTGCCAGTAGTACAGGTAGCGGAACCTACGAGCAGTACTTC. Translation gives CASSTGSGTYEQYF.

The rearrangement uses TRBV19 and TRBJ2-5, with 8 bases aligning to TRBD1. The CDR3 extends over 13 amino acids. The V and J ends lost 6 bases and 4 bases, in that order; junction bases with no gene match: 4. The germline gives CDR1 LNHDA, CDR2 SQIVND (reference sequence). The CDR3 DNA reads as TGTGCCAGTAGGCCAGGGGGCGCAGAGACCCAGTACTTC. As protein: CASRPGGAETQYF.

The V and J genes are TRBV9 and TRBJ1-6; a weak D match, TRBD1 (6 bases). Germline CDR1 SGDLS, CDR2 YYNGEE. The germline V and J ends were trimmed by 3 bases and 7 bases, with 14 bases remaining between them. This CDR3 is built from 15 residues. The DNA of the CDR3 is TGTGCCAGCAGCGGACGAGGGGGGGTAAATTCACCCCTCCACTTT. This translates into CASSGRGGVNSPLHF.

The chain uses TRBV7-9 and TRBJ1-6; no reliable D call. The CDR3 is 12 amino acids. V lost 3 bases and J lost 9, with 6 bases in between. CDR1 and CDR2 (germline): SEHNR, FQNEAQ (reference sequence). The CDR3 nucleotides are TGTGCCAGCAGCTTTGGGGTTTCACCCCTCCACTTT. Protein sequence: CASSFGVSPLHF.

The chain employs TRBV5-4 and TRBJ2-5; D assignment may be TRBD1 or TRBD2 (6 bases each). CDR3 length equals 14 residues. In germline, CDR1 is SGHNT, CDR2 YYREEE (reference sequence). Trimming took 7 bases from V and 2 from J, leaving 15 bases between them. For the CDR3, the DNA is TGTGCCAGCCGCTCGCGAGGGGGGCAAGAGACCCAGTACTTC. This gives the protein CASRSRGGQETQYF.

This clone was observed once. For the CDR3, the DNA is TGTGCCTGGGAAAAAGTCAGTGGTGAAAAACTGTTTTTT. It codes for CAWEKVSGEKLFF. The rearrangement links TRBV30 to TRBJ1-4, with D unclear. The V gene's germline CDR1 is GTSNPN and CDR2 SVGIG (reference sequence). V lost 5 bases, J lost 7 bases, and 14 bases lay in between. This CDR3 has 13 residues.

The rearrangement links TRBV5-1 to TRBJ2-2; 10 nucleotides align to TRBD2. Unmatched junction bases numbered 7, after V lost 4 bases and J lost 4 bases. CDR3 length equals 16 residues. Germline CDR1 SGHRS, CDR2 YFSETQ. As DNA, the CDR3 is TGCGCCAGCAGCAAAGGGACTAGCGCGGGCACCGGGGAGCTGTTTTTT. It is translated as CASSKGTSAGTGELFF.

The CDR3 sequence is CASSLAYTHRDYYEQYF. The CDR3 region has the DNA TGTGCCAGCAGCTTGGCCTACACACACCGGGACTACTACGAGCAGTACTTC. The chain employs TRBV5-6 and TRBJ2-7, with 7 positions matching TRBD2. Trimming removed 0 bases from V and 3 bases from J; junction bases left unmatched: 12. CDR3 length: 17 residues. Germline CDR1 and CDR2: SGHDT and YYEEEE.

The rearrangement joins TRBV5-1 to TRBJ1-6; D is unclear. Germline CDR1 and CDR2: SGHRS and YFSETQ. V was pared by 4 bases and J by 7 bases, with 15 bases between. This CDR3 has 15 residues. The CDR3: CASSLFAPDNSPLHF. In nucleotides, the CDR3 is TGCGCCAGCAGCCTCTTCGCCCCTGACAATTCACCCCTCCACTTT.